The rows below give T cell receptor beta chains drawn from one sample of a study of blood T cell repertoires in COVID-19. The method was immunoSEQ multiplex PCR; TCRdb's version includes in-frame clones alone and lacks a portion of them. This sample has 250,000 or so clones; about 89% occur once, and the top ten carry less than 0.95%. Sequenced material: peripheral blood. The receptors here all came from a woman between 35 and 50 years old who had recovered from COVID-19. The CDR3 runs from the conserved cysteine through the conserved F or W. A D gene is named only where the DNA matches it firmly. Clone sizes are given selectively: once, few, many, or a class where the clone is expanded.

clone_size: NA; v_call: TRBV2; d_call: TRBD1; j_call: TRBJ2-2; cdr3_aa: CASSWDRVGIGELFF; cdr3_nt: TGTGCCAGCAGTTGGGACAGGGTAGGCATCGGGGAGCTGTTTTTT
clone_size: NA; v_call: TRBV19; d_call: NA; j_call: TRBJ2-7; cdr3_aa: CASSIHRQAYEQYF; cdr3_nt: TGTGCCAGTAGTATCCATAGACAGGCCTACGAGCAGTACTTC
clone_size: NA; v_call: TRBV7-6; d_call: TRBD1; j_call: TRBJ2-3; cdr3_aa: CASSELGQGLTDTQYF; cdr3_nt: TGTGCCAGCAGCGAACTAGGACAGGGGTTAACAGATACGCAGTATTTT
clone_size: once; v_call: TRBV9; d_call: NA; j_call: TRBJ2-3; cdr3_aa: CASSVGASASTDTQYF; cdr3_nt: TGTGCCAGCAGCGTAGGCGCTAGCGCTAGCACAGATACGCAGTATTTT
clone_size: NA; v_call: TRBV3-1/TRBV3-2; d_call: TRBD1; j_call: TRBJ2-5; cdr3_aa: CASSRDRAIETQYF; cdr3_nt: TGTGCCAGCAGCCGGGACAGGGCGATAGAGACCCAGTACTTC
clone_size: NA; v_call: TRBV7-2; d_call: NA; j_call: TRBJ2-6; cdr3_aa: CASSLGSPGANVLTF; cdr3_nt: TGTGCCAGCAGCTTAGGTAGTCCTGGGGCCAACGTCCTGACTTTC
clone_size: NA; v_call: TRBV5-6; d_call: NA; j_call: TRBJ2-7; cdr3_aa: CASSLRGYEQYF; cdr3_nt: TGTGCCAGCAGCTTACGAGGATACGAGCAGTACTTC
clone_size: NA; v_call: TRBV7-8; d_call: TRBD2; j_call: TRBJ2-5; cdr3_aa: CASSRAGTSGLETQYF; cdr3_nt: TGTGCCAGCAGCCGAGCCGGGACTAGCGGGTTGGAGACCCAGTACTTC
clone_size: NA; v_call: TRBV16; d_call: TRBD1; j_call: TRBJ1-6; cdr3_aa: CASSQHGTGTSYNSPLHF; cdr3_nt: TGTGCCAGCAGCCAACATGGGACAGGGACCTCCTATAATTCACCCCTCCACTTT
clone_size: NA; v_call: TRBV19; d_call: NA; j_call: TRBJ2-3; cdr3_aa: CASSIGSSSDTQYF; cdr3_nt: TGTGCCAGTAGTATTGGCAGTAGCTCAGATACGCAGTATTTT
clone_size: NA; v_call: TRBV30; d_call: NA; j_call: TRBJ1-5; cdr3_aa: CAWGPIAGNQPQHF; cdr3_nt: TGTGCCTGGGGACCAATCGCGGGCAATCAGCCCCAGCATTTT
clone_size: NA; v_call: TRBV7-9; d_call: NA; j_call: TRBJ2-3; cdr3_aa: CASSLDLGRDTQYF; cdr3_nt: TGTGCCAGCAGCTTAGATTTGGGGCGGGATACGCAGTATTTT
clone_size: NA; v_call: TRBV11-2; d_call: TRBD2; j_call: TRBJ2-1; cdr3_aa: CASSSLAGSISEQFF; cdr3_nt: TGTGCCAGCAGCTCCCTAGCGGGATCTATTAGTGAGCAGTTCTTC
clone_size: NA; v_call: TRBV5-6; d_call: NA; j_call: TRBJ1-1; cdr3_aa: CASSLPGHPEAFF; cdr3_nt: TGTGCCAGCAGCTTGCCGGGACACCCTGAAGCTTTCTTT
clone_size: NA; v_call: TRBV10-3; d_call: TRBD2; j_call: TRBJ2-3; cdr3_aa: CAISESSSGMTDTQYF; cdr3_nt: TGTGCCATCAGTGAGTCGTCTAGCGGGATGACAGATACGCAGTATTTT
clone_size: NA; v_call: TRBV2; d_call: TRBD2; j_call: TRBJ2-5; cdr3_aa: CASTLPGTSGRAIETQYF; cdr3_nt: TGTGCCAGCACACTCCCCGGGACTAGCGGGAGGGCCATTGAGACCCAGTACTTC
clone_size: NA; v_call: TRBV5-3; d_call: TRBD1; j_call: TRBJ2-3; cdr3_aa: CARSLGQGGGTDTQYF; cdr3_nt: TGTGCCAGAAGCCTAGGACAGGGGGGAGGCACAGATACGCAGTATTTT
clone_size: NA; v_call: TRBV12-3/TRBV12-4; d_call: NA; j_call: TRBJ1-1; cdr3_aa: CASSLSGNTEAFF; cdr3_nt: TGTGCCAGCAGTTTGAGTGGGAACACTGAAGCTTTCTTT
clone_size: NA; v_call: TRBV6-1; d_call: NA; j_call: TRBJ1-5; cdr3_aa: CASSEGIQRRKSNQPQHF; cdr3_nt: TGTGCCAGCAGTGAAGGGATACAGAGACGGAAAAGCAATCAGCCCCAGCATTTT
clone_size: NA; v_call: TRBV12-3/TRBV12-4; d_call: NA; j_call: TRBJ2-1; cdr3_aa: CASSSQGGEQFF; cdr3_nt: TGTGCCAGCAGTTCCCAGGGTGGTGAGCAGTTCTTC
clone_size: NA; v_call: TRBV5-8; d_call: NA; j_call: TRBJ1-5; cdr3_aa: CASSLRTPSNQPQHF; cdr3_nt: TGTGCCAGCAGCCTTAGGACACCTAGCAATCAGCCCCAGCATTTT
clone_size: NA; v_call: TRBV11-2; d_call: TRBD2; j_call: TRBJ2-5; cdr3_aa: CASSPGASGSQETQYF; cdr3_nt: TGTGCCAGCAGCCCAGGGGCTAGCGGGAGCCAAGAGACCCAGTACTTC
clone_size: NA; v_call: TRBV5-1; d_call: NA; j_call: TRBJ1-3; cdr3_aa: CASSPELGSGNTIYF; cdr3_nt: TGCGCCAGCAGTCCGGAGCTGGGCTCTGGAAACACCATATATTTT
clone_size: NA; v_call: TRBV4-1; d_call: NA; j_call: TRBJ2-5; cdr3_aa: CASSELPGANQETQYF; cdr3_nt: TGCGCCAGCAGCGAGCTGCCAGGGGCGAATCAAGAGACCCAGTACTTC
clone_size: NA; v_call: TRBV4-1; d_call: TRBD2; j_call: TRBJ2-3; cdr3_aa: CASSQDPSGSTDTQYF; cdr3_nt: TGCGCCAGCAGCCAAGACCCTAGCGGCAGCACAGATACGCAGTATTTT
clone_size: NA; v_call: TRBV9; d_call: NA; j_call: TRBJ1-6; cdr3_aa: CASSPPGAGNSPLHF; cdr3_nt: TGTGCCAGCAGCCCCCCAGGGGCCGGTAATTCACCCCTCCACTTT
clone_size: once; v_call: TRBV4-1; d_call: NA; j_call: TRBJ1-1; cdr3_aa: CASSQASGGNTEAFF; cdr3_nt: TGCGCCAGCAGCCAAGCGTCGGGAGGGAACACTGAAGCTTTCTTT
clone_size: few; v_call: TRBV7-9; d_call: TRBD1; j_call: TRBJ2-7; cdr3_aa: CASSLAGTGTEQYF; cdr3_nt: TGTGCCAGCAGCTTAGCCGGGACAGGGACCGAGCAGTACTTC
clone_size: NA; v_call: TRBV3-1/TRBV3-2; d_call: TRBD2; j_call: TRBJ2-3; cdr3_aa: CASTPSGGTDTQYF; cdr3_nt: TGTGCCAGCACCCCCAGCGGGGGCACAGATACGCAGTATTTT
clone_size: NA; v_call: TRBV9; d_call: TRBD2; j_call: TRBJ2-5; cdr3_aa: CASSDRSSGSTETQYF; cdr3_nt: TGTGCCAGCAGCGATCGATCTAGCGGGAGTACGGAGACCCAGTACTTC
clone_size: NA; v_call: TRBV14; d_call: NA; j_call: TRBJ1-5; cdr3_aa: CASSQRPGFRNQPQHF; cdr3_nt: TGTGCCAGCAGCCAACGCCCCGGGTTCCGCAATCAGCCCCAGCATTTT
clone_size: NA; v_call: TRBV18; d_call: NA; j_call: TRBJ2-5; cdr3_aa: CASSPQIKQDSQETQYF; cdr3_nt: TGTGCCAGCTCACCCCAAATTAAACAGGACAGTCAAGAGACCCAGTACTTC
clone_size: NA; v_call: TRBV28; d_call: NA; j_call: TRBJ1-2; cdr3_aa: CANRPETYRASYGYTF; cdr3_nt: TGTGCCAACCGACCCGAAACCTACAGGGCCTCCTATGGCTACACCTTC
clone_size: NA; v_call: TRBV6-5; d_call: NA; j_call: TRBJ2-5; cdr3_aa: CASRTGQETQYF; cdr3_nt: TGTGCCAGCAGAACAGGGCAAGAGACCCAGTACTTC
clone_size: NA; v_call: TRBV2; d_call: TRBD1; j_call: TRBJ1-5; cdr3_aa: CASKGQGARSNQPQHF; cdr3_nt: TGTGCCAGCAAGGGACAGGGGGCGCGTAGCAATCAGCCCCAGCATTTT
clone_size: NA; v_call: TRBV7-9; d_call: TRBD2; j_call: TRBJ2-7; cdr3_aa: CASSLGLAGAEQYF; cdr3_nt: TGTGCCAGCAGCTTGGGACTAGCGGGAGCCGAGCAGTACTTC
clone_size: NA; v_call: TRBV30; d_call: TRBD2; j_call: TRBJ2-1; cdr3_aa: CAWSRLAGYNEQFF; cdr3_nt: TGTGCCTGGTCCCGACTAGCGGGATACAATGAGCAGTTCTTC
clone_size: NA; v_call: TRBV4-1; d_call: TRBD1; j_call: TRBJ1-2; cdr3_aa: CASSQAVSTGVVFYGYTF; cdr3_nt: TGCGCCAGCAGCCAAGCGGTTAGTACAGGGGTCGTCTTCTATGGCTACACCTTC
clone_size: once; v_call: TRBV19; d_call: NA; j_call: TRBJ2-6; cdr3_aa: CASSSTSSGANVLTF; cdr3_nt: TGTGCCAGTAGTAGCACTAGCTCTGGGGCCAACGTCCTGACTTTC
clone_size: NA; v_call: TRBV5-5; d_call: NA; j_call: TRBJ2-3; cdr3_aa: CASSLWQTSTDTQYF; cdr3_nt: TGTGCCAGCAGCTTGTGGCAGACAAGCACAGATACGCAGTATTTT
clone_size: NA; v_call: TRBV2; d_call: NA; j_call: TRBJ1-3; cdr3_aa: CASRGEASGNTIYF; cdr3_nt: TGTGCCAGCAGGGGGGAGGCCTCTGGAAACACCATATATTTT
clone_size: NA; v_call: TRBV7-2; d_call: NA; j_call: TRBJ2-1; cdr3_aa: CASSFGGSGPYNEQFF; cdr3_nt: TGTGCCAGCAGCTTTGGGGGTAGCGGACCCTACAATGAGCAGTTCTTC
clone_size: NA; v_call: TRBV15; d_call: NA; j_call: TRBJ2-3; cdr3_aa: CATSRDTGPSATQYF; cdr3_nt: TGTGCCACCAGCAGAGATACAGGGCCCTCCGCTACGCAGTATTTT
clone_size: NA; v_call: TRBV3-1/TRBV3-2; d_call: NA; j_call: TRBJ1-2; cdr3_aa: CASSLRGWSYGYTF; cdr3_nt: TGTGCCAGCAGCCTTAGGGGGTGGAGCTATGGCTACACCTTC
clone_size: NA; v_call: TRBV7-4; d_call: TRBD1; j_call: TRBJ1-3; cdr3_aa: CASSLLGQERLGNTIYF; cdr3_nt: TGTGCCAGCAGCTTATTGGGACAGGAGCGTCTCGGAAACACCATATATTTT
clone_size: NA; v_call: TRBV2; d_call: TRBD1; j_call: TRBJ1-5; cdr3_aa: CASSSRDRGLQPQHF; cdr3_nt: TGTGCCAGCAGTAGCCGGGACAGGGGGTTACAGCCCCAGCATTTT
clone_size: NA; v_call: TRBV2; d_call: NA; j_call: TRBJ1-4; cdr3_aa: CASRVRAAGLGTTNEKLFF; cdr3_nt: TGTGCCAGCCGGGTCCGCGCGGCGGGATTGGGGACAACTAATGAAAAACTGTTTTTT
clone_size: NA; v_call: TRBV29-1; d_call: TRBD2; j_call: TRBJ2-3; cdr3_aa: CSVERGGADTQYF; cdr3_nt: TGCAGCGTTGAACGCGGGGGAGCAGATACGCAGTATTTT
clone_size: few; v_call: TRBV18; d_call: TRBD1; j_call: TRBJ2-5; cdr3_aa: CASSSGTGRETQYF; cdr3_nt: TGTGCCAGCTCATCAGGGACAGGGAGGGAGACCCAGTACTTC
clone_size: NA; v_call: TRBV19; d_call: NA; j_call: TRBJ2-7; cdr3_aa: CASSTPGRDYEQYF; cdr3_nt: TGTGCCAGTAGTACTCCCGGCAGGGACTACGAGCAGTACTTC
clone_size: NA; v_call: TRBV29-1; d_call: TRBD2; j_call: TRBJ2-7; cdr3_aa: CSGLAGKTYEQYF; cdr3_nt: TGCAGCGGTTTAGCGGGAAAGACCTACGAGCAGTACTTC
clone_size: NA; v_call: TRBV6-2/TRBV6-3; d_call: TRBD2; j_call: TRBJ2-1; cdr3_aa: CASSYSGTYSGRWNEQFF; cdr3_nt: TGTGCCAGCAGTTACTCGGGGACGTATAGCGGGAGGTGGAATGAGCAGTTCTTC
clone_size: few; v_call: TRBV3-1/TRBV3-2; d_call: NA; j_call: TRBJ1-5; cdr3_aa: CASSQGYNQPQHF; cdr3_nt: TGTGCCAGCAGCCAAGGTTACAATCAGCCCCAGCATTTT
clone_size: NA; v_call: TRBV12-5; d_call: NA; j_call: TRBJ2-2; cdr3_aa: CASGLVTGPPVGELFF; cdr3_nt: TGTGCTAGTGGTTTGGTAACGGGTCCCCCGGTCGGGGAGCTGTTTTTT
clone_size: NA; v_call: TRBV7-8; d_call: TRBD2; j_call: TRBJ2-1; cdr3_aa: CASSLDWAGASYEQFF; cdr3_nt: TGTGCCAGCAGCTTAGACTGGGCGGGAGCGTCATATGAGCAGTTCTTC